This T cell receptor (beta chain) appears in the sequencing data of a study of T cells of healthy individuals. V trimming: 5 bases; J trimming: 5 bases; junction bases outside the gene matches: 8. The CDR3 covers 13 residues. Germline lookup yields CDR1 SQVTM and CDR2 ANQGSEA. TCRdb itself ran the 5' RACE reads through MiXCR, one entry per CDR3 protein. The table shows 45,000 to 60,000 distinct CDR3 sequences, with about 15% occurring only once. The receptor's source is a human donor in good health. The gene calls are TRBV29-1 and TRBJ1-1, with 7 bases matching TRBD1. The CDR3 sequence: CSVSGTDWTEAFF. CDR3 coding DNA: TGCAGCGTTTCCGGGACAGACTGGACTGAAGCTTTCTTT.